This TCR beta chain is drawn from a study of cytomegalovirus exposure and HLA in healthy donors. The wider study: When 398 donors were genotyped, roughly 78% of them were found to fall in the Caucasian-associated ancestry cluster.

A remark on this clone: What it binds is unknown.

Use of 60 Vbeta and 13 Jbeta primers characterized the PCR. Sequenced by immunoSEQ multiplex PCR; TCRdb stores in-frame clones only, minus some. The sample consists of about 130,000 clones, approximately 87% of them appearing once. General study findings and limits: There were some public TCRs occurring in many donors, but most TCR sequences were rare. Reports credit the classifier with highly specific, highly sensitive diagnosis of cytomegalovirus status. Association of about 17,000 TCR beta sequences with HLA alleles was found at 0.05 false discovery rate in a later analysis.

The CDR3 is 12 amino acids. Trimming shortened V by 2 bases and J by 6 bases, and 7 bases separated the two germline ends. The germline V gene has CDR1 LNHDA and CDR2 SQIVND (reference sequence). What was sequenced was PBMCs. The receptor's source is a man aged 18 to 29 in good health and CMV-seropositive. The chain has TRBV19 and TRBJ1-1; possible D gene TRBD1, 5 bases. CDR3 sequence reads: CASSISRAEAFF. The CDR3 DNA reads as TGTGCCAGTAGTATAAGCAGGGCTGAAGCTTTCTTT.